Shown below are 29 T cell receptor beta chains from a single sample sequenced in a study of T cells in localized non-small cell lung cancer. Only in-frame clones appear in the TCRdb table, and some are missing; sequencing was by immunoSEQ multiplex PCR. The table records some 2,500 clones, 25% of them present only once. Here the sequenced sample was normal lung tissue next to the tumor, taken before any cancer treatment. The receptors were sampled from a man aged 35-75 years with stage II lung adenocarcinoma.

This clone was counted between two and nine times. This chain uses TRBV6-8 with TRBJ1-4, with D tentatively TRBD1 (6 bases). Germline V CDR1 and CDR2: MNHGY, SAAAGT. V gave up 5 bases and J gave up 4 bases, with 8 bases separating them. This CDR3 region has 13 residues. Here the CDR3 reads CASSGGLNEKLFF. CDR3 nucleotides: TGTGCCAGCAGTGGGGGGCTTAATGAAAAACTGTTTTTT.

This clone was seen a handful of times. This chain connects TRBV11-3 to TRBJ2-1, with a tentative D call TRBD2 (6 bases). Germline V gene data show CDR1 as SGHNT and CDR2 as YENEEA. CDR3 size: 16 residues. V lost 7 bases to trimming and J lost 1 base, with 17 bases between them. The CDR3 nucleotides are TGTGCCAGCAACCTACCCGGGGGAACTTCCTACAATGAGCAGTTCTTC. It encodes CASNLPGGTSYNEQFF.

Relative to its sample, this clone is medium-sized. The gene calls are TRBV11-3 and TRBJ2-7, with 10 bases lining up with TRBD1. This CDR3 contains 14 residues. V trimming: 5 bases; J trimming: 4 bases; junction bases outside the gene matches: 5. The germline gives CDR1 SGHNT, CDR2 YENEEA. The CDR3 loop reads CASSADRGRYEQYF. CDR3 in DNA: TGTGCCAGCAGCGCCGACAGGGGGCGATACGAGCAGTACTTC.

V is TRBV15 and J is TRBJ1-1, with 8 bases fitting TRBD1. CDR3 length equals 15 residues. V lost 3 bases and J lost 6; bases outside the gene matches: 9. Germline CDR1 and CDR2: LNHNV and YYDKDF (reference sequence). This CDR3 is CATSSRTGGGSEAFF. For the CDR3, the DNA is TGTGCCACCAGCAGCCGCACAGGGGGTGGCTCTGAAGCTTTCTTT.

Relative to its sample, this clone is large. This chain connects TRBV11-3 to TRBJ2-7; 13 bases line up with TRBD2. The CDR3 is 16 amino acids. Looked up from germline, CDR1 is SGHNT and CDR2 is YENEEA. The V segment lost 1 base and the J segment 2 bases; nucleotides outside the gene matches: 2. The CDR3 region is CASSLGTSGRAYEQYV. The CDR3 coding sequence is TGTGCCAGCAGCTTAGGAACTAGCGGGAGGGCCTACGAGCAGTACGTC.

This chain uses TRBV6-8 with TRBJ2-2; 7 positions agree with TRBD1. Unmatched junction bases numbered 1, after V lost 0 bases and J lost 6 bases. The CDR3 length is 14 residues. The germline CDR1 and CDR2 sequences are MNHGY and SAAAGT. DNA for the CDR3: TGTGCCAGCAGTTACTCGCAGGGGGCCGGGGAGCTGTTTTTT. As protein: CASSYSQGAGELFF.

This clone was detected a few times. The V call is TRBV6-8, the J call TRBJ2-7; D might be TRBD1 (6 bases). CDR3 length equals 14 residues. CDR1 and CDR2 from the germline V gene are MNHGY and SAAAGT. V was trimmed by 5 bases and J by 5 bases, leaving 16 bases between them. This chain's CDR3 is CASSAVTGSDEQYV. The CDR3 region has the DNA TGTGCCAGCAGTGCAGTGACAGGCTCTGACGAGCAGTACGTC.

This clone was picked up a small number of times. The chain employs TRBV11-3 and TRBJ1-1; 11 bases fit TRBD1. The V gene end was trimmed by 5 bases and the J gene end by 0 bases; junction bases not matched to a gene: 5. Germline V CDR1 and CDR2: SGHNT, YENEEA. The CDR3 loop spans 16 amino acids. CDR3 amino acids: CASSPGQGAMNTEAFF. The CDR3 DNA follows: TGTGCCAGCAGCCCTGGACAGGGGGCAATGAACACTGAAGCTTTCTTT.

This chain links TRBV15 with TRBJ2-7; possibly TRBD1 for D (6 bases). The CDR3 spans 16 residues. Trimming removed 0 bases from V and 0 bases from J, with 12 bases in between. Germline loops: CDR1 LNHNV, CDR2 YYDKDF (reference sequence). The CDR3 nucleotides read TGTGCCACCAGCAGAGAGGGGGCCGATTCCTCCTACGAGCAGTACTTC. Amino acid sequence: CATSREGADSSYEQYF.

The sample holds a few counts of this clone. The rearrangement links TRBV11-3 to TRBJ1-1; tentative D call: TRBD1 (5 bases). Germline lookup yields CDR1 SGHNT and CDR2 YENEEA. The CDR3 consists of 14 residues. V lost 5 bases to trimming and J lost 2 bases, with 12 bases between them. This chain's CDR3 is CASSARQTNTEAFF. The DNA for the CDR3 is TGTGCCAGCAGCGCCCGACAGACTAACACTGAAGCTTTCTTT.

The chain recombines TRBV18 with TRBJ1-5, with D uncertain. This CDR3 is 16 amino acids long. The germline CDR1 and CDR2 sequences are KGHSH and LQKENI. The germline V and J ends were trimmed by 3 bases and 2 bases, with 14 bases remaining between them. DNA for the CDR3: TGTGCCAGCTCACCCACGGCCCCCGGCGGCAATCAGCCCCAGCATTTT. Its translation is CASSPTAPGGNQPQHF.

The chain links TRBV6-8 to TRBJ2-7; no reliable D call. The length of the CDR3 is 13 residues. Germline V CDR1 and CDR2: MNHGY, SAAAGT. Trimming stripped 6 bases from V and 3 bases from J, with 12 bases between. CDR3 sequence reads: CASRGVPFYEQYF. CDR3 coding DNA: TGTGCCAGCAGAGGAGTGCCCTTCTACGAGCAGTACTTC.

This clone has only a few counts. The V gene is TRBV9, the J gene TRBJ2-7; D call uncertain. V lost 4 bases, J lost 8 bases, and 16 bases lay in between. The CDR3 length is 13 residues. CDR1 SGDLS and CDR2 YYNGEE come from the germline V gene. In DNA form, the CDR3 reads TGTGCCAGCAGCTCTGGTTCTGGGTTCCAGCAGTACTTC. It yields the protein CASSSGSGFQQYF.

This clone was found once. This sequence joins TRBV19 and TRBJ2-5, with unresolved D. Germline loops: CDR1 LNHDA, CDR2 SQIVND (reference sequence). The germline V and J ends were trimmed by 5 bases and 5 bases, with 12 bases remaining between them. This CDR3 is built from 13 residues. CDR3 sequence: CASSLLSEETQYF. CDR3 nucleotides: TGTGCCAGTAGTCTCTTGTCGGAGGAGACCCAGTACTTC.

This clone is medium-sized (0.01 to 0.1%) by share. This chain links TRBV6-1 with TRBJ2-2; D not certain. This CDR3 region has 15 residues. Per germline, CDR1 MNHNS and CDR2 SASEGT. The V gene lost 0 bases and the J gene lost 7 bases, with 12 bases spanning the gap. CDR3 coding DNA: TGTGCCAGCAGTGAAGCAGCGACCTTTGGCGGGGAGCTGTTTTTT. Translated: CASSEAATFGGELFF.

V and J are TRBV14 and TRBJ2-7; unclear D gene. Trimming took 5 bases from V and 0 from J, leaving 8 bases between them. This CDR3 region has 13 residues. Per germline, CDR1 SGHDN and CDR2 FVKESK. CDR3 region: CASSVAPSYEQYV. In nucleotides, the CDR3 is TGTGCCAGCAGCGTTGCCCCCTCCTACGAGCAGTACGTC.

J is TRBJ2-7 and V is TRBV12-2; the listed D gene, TRBD1, was not tested against the DNA. TRBV12-2 is noted as a pseudogene. The CDR3 covers 21 residues. The CDR3 region has the DNA TGTGCAAGTCGCTTAGCTCAGAATTCGGGACAGGACCAGATTAGCTCCTACGAGCAGTACGTC. Translating gives CASRLAQNSGQDQISSYEQYV.

This clone is labeled as medium-sized. The chain recombines TRBV10-3 with TRBJ2-1; TRBD1 is a possible D gene (6 bases). The CDR3 extends over 16 amino acids. V shed 2 bases and J shed 7 bases, with 18 bases lying between them. Germline V gene sequence: CDR1 ENHRY, CDR2 SYGVKD. Written as DNA, the CDR3 is TGTGCCATCAGTGAGAGTATGGCAGGGGTTTCGAATGAGCAGTTCTTC. It codes for CAISESMAGVSNEQFF.

This clone appeared a few times. The J gene is TRBJ2-7, the V gene TRBV11-3, with TRBD1 identical over 8 bases. In germline, CDR1 is SGHNT, CDR2 YENEEA. The CDR3 consists of 14 residues. The V segment lost 5 bases and the J segment 6 bases; nucleotides outside the gene matches: 9. The CDR3 DNA reads as TGTGCCAGCAGCCAACAGGGGGGTGTGCGCGAGCAGTACTTC. Translation gives CASSQQGGVREQYF.

This clone was picked up a small number of times. The V call is TRBV30, the J call TRBJ1-5, with D perhaps matching TRBD1 (5 bases). The CDR3 contains 15 residues. Germline CDR1 and CDR2: GTSNPN and SVGIG (reference sequence). V shed 0 bases and J shed 2 bases, with 11 bases lying between them. The CDR3 reads CAWSVIDSRNQPQHF. Here the CDR3 DNA reads TGTGCCTGGAGTGTAATTGACAGCCGCAATCAGCCCCAGCATTTT.

This clone is large by share. V gene TRBV11-3 combines with J gene TRBJ1-1, with a possible D match to TRBD1 (5 bases). Germline V gives CDR1 SGHNT, CDR2 YENEEA. This CDR3 is 14 amino acids long. V dropped 3 bases and J dropped 11 bases, with 19 bases sitting between them. The CDR3 bases are TGTGCCAGCAGCTTCAGTCGTTCGGGACCATCGGCTTTCTTT. It translates to CASSFSRSGPSAFF.

This clone came up a few times. The genes are TRBV5-1 and TRBJ1-1; TRBD1 is a possible D gene (5 bases). The V gene's germline CDR1 is SGHRS and CDR2 YFSETQ. The CDR3 is made up of 16 amino acids. The ends were cut back, 0 bases at V and 3 bases at J, with 15 bases in the middle. CDR3 residues: CASSLAGRGEDTEAFF. In DNA, the CDR3 is TGCGCCAGCAGCTTGGCCGGGCGAGGGGAGGACACTGAAGCTTTCTTT.

J is TRBJ2-1 and V is TRBV29-1; the match to TRBD2 covers 7 bases. The CDR3 is 13 residues long. CDR1 and CDR2 (germline): SQVTM, ANQGSEA. Trimming took 6 bases from V and 2 from J; bases not matched to a gene: 4. The CDR3 is CSVSGATYNEQFF. DNA of the CDR3: TGCAGCGTGAGCGGGGCCACCTACAATGAGCAGTTCTTC.

The rearrangement uses TRBV25-1 and TRBJ1-1; D perhaps matches TRBD1 (6 bases). CDR1 and CDR2 (germline): MGHDK, SYGVNS. Trimming removed 6 bases from V and 6 bases from J, with 17 bases in between. The CDR3 totals 14 residues. CDR3 DNA: TGTGCCAGCAGCCGCGCAGGGGCTGGGGCTGAAGCTTTCTTT. Translated, it gives CASSRAGAGAEAFF. The complete variable domain, with remaining parts taken from reference TRBV25-1 and TRBJ1-1, reads EADIYQTPRYLVIGTGKKITLECSQTMGHDKMYWYQQDPGMELHLIHYSYGVNSTEKGDLSSESTVSRIRTEHFPLTLESARPSHTSQYLCASSRAGAGAEAFFGQGTRLTVV.

The chain links TRBV2 to TRBJ1-1; D uncertain. V was cut by 6 bases and J by 5 bases, with 13 bases left in between. Germline V gene sequence: CDR1 SNHLY, CDR2 FYNNEI. This CDR3 is 13 amino acids long. The DNA for the CDR3 is TGTGCCAGCAGACGGACGAGGAATACTGAAGCTTTCTTT. Translation: CASRRTRNTEAFF.

This chain links TRBV25-1 with TRBJ1-1; D gene uncertain. CDR1 is MGHDK, CDR2 SYGVNS, per germline. V was shortened by 6 bases and J by 4 bases, with 9 bases between the two germline ends. The CDR3 length is 12 residues. Here the CDR3 reads CASRGPGTEAFF. The CDR3 bases are TGTGCCAGCAGGGGCCCCGGCACTGAAGCTTTCTTT. Variable domain in full (rest from reference TRBV25-1 and TRBJ1-1): EADIYQTPRYLVIGTGKKITLECSQTMGHDKMYWYQQDPGMELHLIHYSYGVNSTEKGDLSSESTVSRIRTEHFPLTLESARPSHTSQYLCASRGPGTEAFFGQGTRLTVV.

By its share, this clone is medium-sized. This rearrangement joins TRBV7-5 to TRBJ2-2; the D call TRBD1 from the table was never checked on the DNA. TRBV7-5 is reported as a pseudogene. The CDR3 consists of 16 residues. The CDR3: CASSPGAWTGAGELFF. CDR3 DNA sequence: TGTGCCAGCAGCCCGGGGGCCTGGACAGGGGCCGGGGAGCTGTTTTTT.

The V gene is TRBV6-8, the J gene TRBJ2-5; TRBD1 might be the D (5 bases). Germline values: CDR1 MNHGY, CDR2 SAAAGT. Trimming stripped 6 bases from V and 5 bases from J, with 16 bases between. The CDR3 covers 14 residues. CDR3 nucleotide sequence: TGTGCCAGCAGGACAATTGCTCAGGGTGAGACCCAGTACTTC. As protein: CASRTIAQGETQYF.

This clone was detected a few times. CDR3 DNA sequence: TGTGCCAGCAGCATATTCCCCGGGACTTCCTCCTCCTACGAGCAGTACTTC. It codes for CASSIFPGTSSSYEQYF. The rearrangement uses TRBV11-3 and TRBJ2-7; a weak D match, TRBD2 (6 bases). Germline V gives CDR1 SGHNT, CDR2 YENEEA. This CDR3 has 17 amino acids. V lost 5 bases to trimming and J lost 0 bases, with 20 bases between them.